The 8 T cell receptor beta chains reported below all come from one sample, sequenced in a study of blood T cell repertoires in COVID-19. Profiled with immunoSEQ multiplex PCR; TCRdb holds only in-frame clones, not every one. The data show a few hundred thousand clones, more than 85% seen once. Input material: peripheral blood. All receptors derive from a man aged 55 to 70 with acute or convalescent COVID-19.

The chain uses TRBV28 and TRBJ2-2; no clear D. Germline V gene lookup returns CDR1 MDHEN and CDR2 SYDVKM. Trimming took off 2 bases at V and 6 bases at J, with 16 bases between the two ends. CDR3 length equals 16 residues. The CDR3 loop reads CASSLGPRVKAGELFF. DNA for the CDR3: TGTGCCAGCAGTTTAGGGCCCCGCGTTAAGGCCGGGGAGCTGTTTTTT. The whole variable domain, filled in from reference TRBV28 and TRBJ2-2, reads DVKVTQSSRYLVKRTGEKVFLECVQDMDHENMFWYRQDPGLGLRLIYFSYDVKMKEKGDIPEGYSVSREKKERFSLILESASTNQTSMYLCASSLGPRVKAGELFFGEGSRLTVL.

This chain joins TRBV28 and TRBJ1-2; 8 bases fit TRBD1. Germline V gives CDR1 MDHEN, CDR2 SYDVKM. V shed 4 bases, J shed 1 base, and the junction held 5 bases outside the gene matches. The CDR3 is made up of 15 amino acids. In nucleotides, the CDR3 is TGTGCCAGCAGTTCCGGACAGGGCCATAACTATGGCTACACCTTC. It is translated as CASSSGQGHNYGYTF.

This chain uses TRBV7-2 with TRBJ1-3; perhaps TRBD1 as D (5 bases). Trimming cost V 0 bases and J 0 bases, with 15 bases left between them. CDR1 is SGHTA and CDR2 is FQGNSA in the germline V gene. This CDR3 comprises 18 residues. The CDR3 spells CASSLAPRGQSSGNTIYF. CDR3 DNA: TGTGCCAGCAGCTTAGCGCCAAGGGGCCAAAGCTCTGGAAACACCATATATTTT.

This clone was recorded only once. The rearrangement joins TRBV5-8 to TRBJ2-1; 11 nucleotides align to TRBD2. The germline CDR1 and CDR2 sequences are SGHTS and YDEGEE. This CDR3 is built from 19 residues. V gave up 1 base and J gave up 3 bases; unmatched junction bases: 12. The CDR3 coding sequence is TGTGCCAGCAGCTTGATGGGGCTAGCGGGGGGTTCCAACTACAATGAGCAGTTCTTC. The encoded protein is CASSLMGLAGGSNYNEQFF.

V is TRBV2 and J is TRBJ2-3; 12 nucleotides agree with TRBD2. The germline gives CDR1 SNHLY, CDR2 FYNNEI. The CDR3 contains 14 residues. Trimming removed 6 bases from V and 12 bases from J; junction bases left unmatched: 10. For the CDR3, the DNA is TGTGCCAGCAGGACTAGCGGGGGCCCTTCCACTCAGTATTTT. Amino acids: CASRTSGGPSTQYF.

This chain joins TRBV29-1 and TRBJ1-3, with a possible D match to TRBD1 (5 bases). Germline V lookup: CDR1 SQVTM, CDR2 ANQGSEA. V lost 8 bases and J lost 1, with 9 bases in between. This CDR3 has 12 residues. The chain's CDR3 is CSFQGSGNTIYF. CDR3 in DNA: TGCAGCTTCCAGGGTTCTGGAAACACCATATATTTT.

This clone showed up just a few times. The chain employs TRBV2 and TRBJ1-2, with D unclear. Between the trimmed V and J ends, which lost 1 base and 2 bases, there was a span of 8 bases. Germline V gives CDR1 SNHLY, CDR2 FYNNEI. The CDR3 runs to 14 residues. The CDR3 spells CASSEGAPNYGYTF. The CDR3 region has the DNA TGTGCCAGCAGTGAAGGGGCGCCCAACTATGGCTACACCTTC.

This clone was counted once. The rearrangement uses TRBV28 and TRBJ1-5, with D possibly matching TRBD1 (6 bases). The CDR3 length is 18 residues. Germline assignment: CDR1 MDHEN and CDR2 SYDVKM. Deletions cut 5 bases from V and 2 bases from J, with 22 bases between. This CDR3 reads CASSLDRWTVSGNQPQHF. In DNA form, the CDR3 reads TGTGCCAGCAGTCTCGACAGGTGGACCGTTTCAGGCAATCAGCCCCAGCATTTT.